A selection of T cell receptor beta chains follows, all from one sample in a study of cytomegalovirus exposure and HLA in healthy donors. TCRdb's copy holds only in-frame clones and misses some; the assay was immunoSEQ multiplex PCR. The data show 150,000 to 200,000 clones, around 75% seen once. Sequencing input: PBMCs. The receptors originated from a woman in her thirties or forties in good health and CMV-seropositive. CDR3s include the opening cysteine and the closing phenylalanine or tryptophan. The D gene is left open where the match is weak. Expanded clones get a size class; other rows say once, few or many, or leave the size out.

J gene: TRBJ1-1; D gene: .; clone size: few; V gene: TRBV30; CDR3 protein: CAWSANRDTEAFF; CDR3 DNA: TGTGCCTGGAGTGCGAATCGGGACACTGAAGCTTTCTTT
J gene: TRBJ2-1; D gene: .; clone size: .; V gene: TRBV7-3; CDR3 protein: CASSLDTGGSQFF; CDR3 DNA: TGTGCCAGCAGCTTAGACACCGGGGGTTCGCAGTTCTTC
J gene: TRBJ2-7; D gene: TRBD1; clone size: .; V gene: TRBV6-1; CDR3 protein: CASSEGTGGYEQYF; CDR3 DNA: TGTGCCAGCAGTGAAGGGACAGGGGGCTACGAGCAGTACTTC
J gene: TRBJ2-3; D gene: .; clone size: .; V gene: TRBV5-1; CDR3 protein: CASSLMGATTDTQYF; CDR3 DNA: TGCGCCAGCAGCTTGATGGGAGCGACTACAGATACGCAGTATTTT
J gene: TRBJ1-4; D gene: .; clone size: .; V gene: TRBV30; CDR3 protein: CAWSVPGGAVKKLFF; CDR3 DNA: TGTGCCTGGAGTGTACCGGGGGGCGCCGTCAAGAAACTGTTTTTT
J gene: TRBJ1-1; D gene: .; clone size: once; V gene: TRBV7-2; CDR3 protein: CASRPQAGRPEAFF; CDR3 DNA: TGTGCCAGCAGACCTCAGGCAGGGAGGCCTGAAGCTTTCTTT
J gene: TRBJ2-7; D gene: .; clone size: .; V gene: TRBV6-5; CDR3 protein: CASSPRRLSYEQYF; CDR3 DNA: TGTGCCAGCAGTCCCCGGAGGCTCTCCTACGAGCAGTACTTC
J gene: TRBJ1-4; D gene: TRBD1; clone size: .; V gene: TRBV5-4; CDR3 protein: CASRMTGDNEKLFF; CDR3 DNA: TGTGCCAGCAGGATGACAGGGGATAATGAAAAACTGTTTTTT
J gene: TRBJ1-1; D gene: TRBD1; clone size: .; V gene: TRBV27; CDR3 protein: CASKIREDRVNTEAFF; CDR3 DNA: TGTGCCAGCAAGATCAGAGAGGACAGGGTGAACACTGAAGCTTTCTTT
J gene: TRBJ2-3; D gene: .; clone size: .; V gene: TRBV25-1; CDR3 protein: CATGYGRAGRTDTQYF; CDR3 DNA: TGTGCCACCGGATACGGGCGGGCAGGACGCACAGATACGCAGTATTTT
J gene: TRBJ2-1; D gene: .; clone size: .; V gene: TRBV7-2; CDR3 protein: CASSLARGLDNEQFF; CDR3 DNA: TGTGCCAGCAGCTTAGCCAGGGGTCTTGATAATGAGCAGTTCTTC
J gene: TRBJ2-7; D gene: TRBD1; clone size: .; V gene: TRBV5-1; CDR3 protein: CASSRGTGESYEQYF; CDR3 DNA: TGCGCCAGCAGCAGAGGGACAGGAGAGTCCTACGAGCAGTACTTC
J gene: TRBJ1-1; D gene: TRBD1; clone size: .; V gene: TRBV4-2; CDR3 protein: CASSPDRGNTEAFF; CDR3 DNA: TGTGCCAGCAGCCCGGACAGGGGGAACACTGAAGCTTTCTTT
J gene: TRBJ2-7; D gene: TRBD1; clone size: .; V gene: TRBV28; CDR3 protein: CASSLDRYEQYF; CDR3 DNA: TGTGCCAGCAGTTTGGACAGGTACGAGCAGTACTTC
J gene: TRBJ1-1; D gene: .; clone size: .; V gene: TRBV5-1; CDR3 protein: CASSNPSQVNTEAFF; CDR3 DNA: TGCGCCAGCAGCAACCCGAGTCAGGTGAACACTGAAGCTTTCTTT
J gene: TRBJ1-1; D gene: .; clone size: .; V gene: TRBV19; CDR3 protein: CASTSPGRGTEAFF; CDR3 DNA: TGTGCCAGTACCTCCCCGGGGAGGGGCACTGAAGCTTTCTTT
J gene: TRBJ2-5; D gene: TRBD2; clone size: .; V gene: TRBV9; CDR3 protein: CASSVGGSGSLQETQYF; CDR3 DNA: TGTGCCAGCAGCGTAGGCGGGAGCGGGTCATTACAAGAGACCCAGTACTTC
J gene: TRBJ1-5; D gene: .; clone size: .; V gene: TRBV30; CDR3 protein: CAWSAGWDQPQHF; CDR3 DNA: TGTGCCTGGAGTGCAGGGTGGGATCAGCCCCAGCATTTT
J gene: TRBJ2-5; D gene: TRBD2; clone size: .; V gene: TRBV11-2; CDR3 protein: CASSRRGDQETQYF; CDR3 DNA: TGTGCCAGCAGCAGGCGGGGGGACCAAGAGACCCAGTACTTC
J gene: TRBJ1-5; D gene: .; clone size: few; V gene: TRBV19; CDR3 protein: CASSIVTGGNQPQHF; CDR3 DNA: TGTGCCAGTAGTATAGTTACAGGTGGTAATCAGCCCCAGCATTTT
J gene: TRBJ2-7; D gene: TRBD1; clone size: few; V gene: TRBV28; CDR3 protein: CASSSKGQLRDEQYF; CDR3 DNA: TGTGCCAGCAGTTCGAAGGGACAGTTAAGGGACGAGCAGTACTTC
J gene: TRBJ1-4; D gene: TRBD1; clone size: .; V gene: TRBV7-9; CDR3 protein: CASSTGTGNEKLFF; CDR3 DNA: TGTGCCAGCAGCACCGGGACAGGGAATGAAAAACTGTTTTTT
J gene: TRBJ1-1; D gene: .; clone size: .; V gene: TRBV19; CDR3 protein: CASSISPPGGTEAFF; CDR3 DNA: TGTGCCAGTAGTATCTCCCCGCCGGGGGGCACTGAAGCTTTCTTT
J gene: TRBJ1-3; D gene: TRBD1; clone size: .; V gene: TRBV27; CDR3 protein: CASSASGTANTIYF; CDR3 DNA: TGTGCCAGCAGTGCCTCCGGGACAGCAAACACCATATATTTT
J gene: TRBJ2-3; D gene: TRBD2; clone size: .; V gene: TRBV7-3; CDR3 protein: CASSTEGLADTQYF; CDR3 DNA: TGTGCCAGCAGCACCGAGGGACTAGCAGATACGCAGTATTTT
J gene: TRBJ2-7; D gene: TRBD1; clone size: once; V gene: TRBV28; CDR3 protein: CASRIPGTGDEQYF; CDR3 DNA: TGTGCCAGCAGAATTCCTGGGACAGGAGACGAGCAGTACTTC
J gene: TRBJ2-7; D gene: TRBD2; clone size: .; V gene: TRBV27; CDR3 protein: CASRLLAGGQYEQYF; CDR3 DNA: TGTGCCAGCAGGCTACTAGCGGGAGGACAGTACGAGCAGTACTTC
J gene: TRBJ2-5; D gene: TRBD2; clone size: .; V gene: TRBV14; CDR3 protein: CASSQDMGTSRRETQYF; CDR3 DNA: TGTGCCAGCAGCCAAGATATGGGGACTAGCCGGAGAGAGACCCAGTACTTC
J gene: TRBJ1-1; D gene: .; clone size: .; V gene: TRBV28; CDR3 protein: CASSLNRATEAFF; CDR3 DNA: TGTGCCAGCAGTTTAAACAGGGCCACTGAAGCTTTCTTT
J gene: TRBJ2-5; D gene: TRBD2; clone size: .; V gene: TRBV7-2; CDR3 protein: CASSSDLAGGQETQYF; CDR3 DNA: TGTGCCAGCAGCTCAGATCTAGCGGGAGGACAAGAGACCCAGTACTTC
J gene: TRBJ2-2; D gene: .; clone size: .; V gene: TRBV2; CDR3 protein: CASRGGLWTGELFF; CDR3 DNA: TGTGCCAGCAGGGGGGGGCTGTGGACCGGGGAGCTGTTTTTT
J gene: TRBJ2-7; D gene: TRBD2; clone size: .; V gene: TRBV2; CDR3 protein: CASRQTSGRAREQYF; CDR3 DNA: TGTGCCAGCAGGCAGACTAGCGGGAGGGCCAGGGAGCAGTACTTC
J gene: TRBJ2-7; D gene: TRBD2; clone size: .; V gene: TRBV19; CDR3 protein: CASSTGTSGTYEQYF; CDR3 DNA: TGTGCCAGTAGTACAGGGACTAGCGGAACCTACGAGCAGTACTTC
J gene: TRBJ2-3; D gene: TRBD2; clone size: .; V gene: TRBV4-1; CDR3 protein: CASSQDPGTSGSTDTQYF; CDR3 DNA: TGCGCCAGCAGCCAAGATCCCGGGACTAGCGGGAGTACAGATACGCAGTATTTT
J gene: TRBJ1-3; D gene: .; clone size: once; V gene: TRBV9; CDR3 protein: CASSVDAGLRNTIYF; CDR3 DNA: TGTGCCAGCAGCGTAGACGCAGGGTTAAGAAACACCATATATTTT
J gene: TRBJ2-3; D gene: .; clone size: .; V gene: TRBV15; CDR3 protein: CATSRRTVTDTQYF; CDR3 DNA: TGTGCCACCAGCAGACGGACAGTCACAGATACGCAGTATTTT
J gene: TRBJ2-1; D gene: TRBD2; clone size: .; V gene: TRBV27; CDR3 protein: CASLAGGPRASYNEQFF; CDR3 DNA: TGTGCCAGCCTAGCGGGAGGGCCCAGAGCGTCCTACAATGAGCAGTTCTTC
J gene: TRBJ2-3; D gene: TRBD2; clone size: once; V gene: TRBV2; CDR3 protein: CASSDGGDGEQYF; CDR3 DNA: TGTGCCAGCAGTGACGGGGGGGACGGGGAGCAGTATTTT
J gene: TRBJ2-5; D gene: .; clone size: few; V gene: TRBV4-1; CDR3 protein: CASSPAGQETQYF; CDR3 DNA: TGCGCCAGCAGCCCTGCCGGCCAAGAGACCCAGTACTTC
J gene: TRBJ2-7; D gene: .; clone size: .; V gene: TRBV7-9; CDR3 protein: CASTPSLRRGRWVYEQYF; CDR3 DNA: TGTGCCAGCACCCCCTCATTGCGCCGTGGGCGATGGGTCTACGAGCAGTACTTC
J gene: TRBJ1-5; D gene: .; clone size: .; V gene: TRBV10-3; CDR3 protein: CAITRDTNQPQHF; CDR3 DNA: TGTGCCATCACTCGGGACACCAATCAGCCCCAGCATTTT
J gene: TRBJ2-5; D gene: TRBD2; clone size: .; V gene: TRBV7-8; CDR3 protein: CASSFYGREETQYF; CDR3 DNA: TGTGCCAGCAGCTTCTACGGGAGGGAAGAGACCCAGTACTTC
J gene: TRBJ1-2; D gene: .; clone size: .; V gene: TRBV21-1; CDR3 protein: CASSSQQGWYGYTF; CDR3 DNA: TGTGCCAGCAGCAGCCAACAGGGTTGGTATGGCTACACCTTC